One and the same sample provided the 24 T cell receptor beta chains below, sequenced in a study of Graves' ophthalmopathy and Graves' hyperthyroidism. TCR beta CDR3 amplification used RNA transcripts. Amplification began with first-round RT-PCR using HTBI primers, then second-round multiplex PCR was performed. TCRdb used MiXCR to reprocess the multiplex PCR reads, holding one entry per CDR3 protein. This sample has roughly 480,000 distinct CDR3 sequences, with approximately 14% found just once. Sequencing used blood. The receptors shown here come from a woman aged 25 to 39 with Graves' ophthalmopathy.

This chain links TRBV7-8 with TRBJ2-5; TRBD2 aligns across 8 bases. The CDR3 is made up of 14 amino acids. Trimming at V came to 5 bases and at J to 2 bases, leaving 4 bases not matched to a gene. Germline values: CDR1 SGHVS, CDR2 FQNEAQ. Here the CDR3 reads CASSGLARQETQYF. The DNA for the CDR3 is TGTGCCAGCAGCGGACTAGCAAGACAAGAGACCCAGTACTTC. Supplemented by reference TRBV7-8 and TRBJ2-5, the full variable domain reads GAGVSQSPRYKVAKRGQDVALRCDPISGHVSLFWYQQALGQGPEFLTYFQNEAQLDKSGLPSDRFFAERPEGSVSTLKIQRTQQEDSAVYLCASSGLARQETQYFGPGTRLLVL.

This clonotype occurred many times. V usage is TRBV28 and J usage is TRBJ2-7, with TRBD2 as a possible D gene (5 bases). Germline V gives CDR1 MDHEN, CDR2 SYDVKM. Trimming removed 5 bases at V and 10 bases at J, with 18 bases between. The CDR3 loop spans 13 amino acids. Here the CDR3 reads CASSPTGIPAQYF. The CDR3 DNA follows: TGTGCCAGCAGTCCCACGGGGATACCGGCCCAGTACTTC.

Worth noting for this clonotype: Given a much more abundant clone one base away, this may be a read error. The chain carries TRBV4-2 and TRBJ2-7; weak D call: TRBD2 (6 bases). CDR1 is LGHNA and CDR2 is YNFKEQ in the germline V gene. Trimming pared 1 base from V and 6 bases from J, leaving 16 bases between. CDR3 size: 15 residues. The CDR3 DNA reads TGTGCCAGCAGCCAAGGGGACTCCGTCCCTCGCGAGCAGTACTTC. It yields the protein CASSQGDSVPREQYF.

Ten or more counts support this clonotype. V gene TRBV15 combines with J gene TRBJ2-7, with a weak D call TRBD1 (6 bases). Trimming took off 5 bases at V and 4 bases at J, with 9 bases between the two ends. This CDR3 has 12 amino acids. From germline, CDR1 is LNHNV and CDR2 YYDKDF (reference sequence). CDR3 nucleotides: TGTGCCACCAGCGAAACAGGGTACGAGCAGTACTTC. It translates to CATSETGYEQYF. The full variable domain, completed using reference TRBV15 and TRBJ2-7, is DAMVIQNPRYQVTQFGKPVTLSCSQTLNHNVMYWYQQKSSQAPKLLFHYYDKDFNNEADTPDNFQSRRPNTSFCFLDIRSPGLGDTAMYLCATSETGYEQYFGPGTRLTVT.

This clonotype came up a few times. This chain links TRBV6-1 with TRBJ2-7; no clear D gene. CDR3 length equals 12 residues. The V end was cut by 2 bases, the J end by 5 bases, with 7 bases between. Looked up from germline, CDR1 is MNHNS and CDR2 is SASEGT. CDR3 amino acids: CASSEIGNEQYF. The DNA for the CDR3 is TGTGCCAGCAGTGAAATCGGAAACGAGCAGTACTTC.

This clonotype was seen repeatedly, ten times or more. The genes are TRBV6-1 and TRBJ2-5; 9 bases are shared with TRBD1. The CDR3 covers 15 residues. Germline V gives CDR1 MNHNS, CDR2 SASEGT. The V and J ends lost 5 bases and 7 bases, in that order; junction bases with no gene match: 11. This chain's CDR3 is CASSPTNRGLGTQYF. DNA for the CDR3: TGTGCCAGCAGTCCAACTAACAGGGGGCTTGGGACCCAGTACTTC.

This clonotype has at least ten counts. J is TRBJ2-5 and V is TRBV4-1; either TRBD1 or TRBD2 may fit D (5 bases each). V was trimmed by 1 base and J by 4 bases, leaving 13 bases between them. Looked up from germline, CDR1 is MGHRA and CDR2 is YSYEKL. The CDR3 is 15 amino acids. CDR3: CASSQVRRAGETQYF. DNA for the CDR3: TGCGCCAGCAGCCAAGTCCGCAGGGCGGGAGAGACCCAGTACTTC.

This clonotype has at least ten counts. The J gene is TRBJ1-1, the V gene TRBV28; D remains unclear. The CDR3 length is 13 residues. The V gene's germline CDR1 is MDHEN and CDR2 SYDVKM. The ends were cut back, 6 bases at V and 1 base at J, with 9 bases in the middle. CDR3 bases: TGTGCCAGCAGAACACGGGAGAACACTGAAGCTTTCTTT. Its translation: CASRTRENTEAFF.

At least ten counts were recorded for this clonotype. The CDR3 protein is CSARGSSYNSPLHF. The CDR3 DNA reads TGCAGTGCTAGAGGCAGTTCCTATAATTCACCCCTCCACTTT. The rearrangement joins TRBV20-1 to TRBJ1-6; D call uncertain. Germline loops: CDR1 DFQATT, CDR2 SNEGSKA (reference sequence). This CDR3 is 14 amino acids long. Trimming took 1 base from V and 1 from J, leaving 5 bases between them.

This clonotype was picked up many times. The chain has TRBV28 and TRBJ1-6; D gene uncertain. V was shortened by 8 bases and J by 0 bases, with 11 bases between the two germline ends. This CDR3 has 15 residues. The germline V gene encodes CDR1 MDHEN and CDR2 SYDVKM. CDR3 nucleotides: TGTGCCAGCTGGGCGGTTAGCTCCTATAATTCACCCCTCCACTTT. This sequence encodes CASWAVSSYNSPLHF.

This clonotype was seen at least ten times. In nucleotides, the CDR3 is TGCGCCAGCAGACCTGACACCGCGAACACCGGGGAGCTGTTTTTT. This sequence encodes CASRPDTANTGELFF. The chain recombines TRBV5-1 with TRBJ2-2; D is uncertain. Trimming took 5 bases from V and 0 from J, leaving 11 bases between them. CDR1 and CDR2 (germline): SGHRS, YFSETQ. The CDR3 runs to 15 residues.

This clonotype was counted ten times or more. The rearrangement links TRBV7-9 to TRBJ2-5; tentatively, D is TRBD2 (5 bases). The V and J ends lost 6 bases and 4 bases respectively, with 15 bases between them. The CDR3 loop spans 14 amino acids. Germline values: CDR1 SEHNR, CDR2 FQNEAQ (reference sequence). The CDR3 DNA reads as TGTGCCAGCAGACTAGGACCTGTGGGAGAGACCCAGTACTTC. Encoded protein: CASRLGPVGETQYF.

This clonotype was seen a handful of times. V gene TRBV5-1 combines with J gene TRBJ2-7, with a tentative D call TRBD2 (6 bases). Germline CDR1 is SGHRS and CDR2 is YFSETQ. V was pared by 4 bases and J by 3 bases, with 14 bases between. This CDR3 is 14 amino acids long. The CDR3 spells CASSMGDSIYEQYF. CDR3 coding DNA: TGCGCCAGCAGCATGGGGGACTCAATCTACGAGCAGTACTTC.

This clonotype was seen at least ten times. This chain links TRBV14 with TRBJ2-7; TRBD2 might be the D (5 bases). V shed 3 bases and J shed 0 bases, with 9 bases lying between them. The CDR3 consists of 14 residues. Germline assignment: CDR1 SGHDN and CDR2 FVKESK. CDR3 region: CASSQDWSSYEQYF. CDR3 nucleotides: TGTGCCAGCAGCCAGGACTGGAGCTCCTACGAGCAGTACTTC.

CDR3 DNA sequence: TGTGCCAGCAGTGATGGGGACACAGATACGCAGTATTTT. Translating it yields CASSDGDTDTQYF. The V gene is TRBV28, the J gene TRBJ2-3; D remains ambiguous. This CDR3 has 13 amino acids. V shed 5 bases and J shed 2 bases, with 8 bases lying between them. Per the germline V gene, CDR1 is MDHEN and CDR2 is SYDVKM. The full variable domain, completed using reference TRBV28 and TRBJ2-3, is DVKVTQSSRYLVKRTGEKVFLECVQDMDHENMFWYRQDPGLGLRLIYFSYDVKMKEKGDIPEGYSVSREKKERFSLILESASTNQTSMYLCASSDGDTDTQYFGPGTRLTVL.

This clonotype came up once. Compared with germline, one end of the junction differs, possibly owing to a read error. This rearrangement joins TRBV6-1 to TRBJ1-1; TRBD1 matches at 8 bases. Germline values: CDR1 MNHNS, CDR2 SASEGT. CDR3 size: 16 residues. The CDR3 protein is CASSGETGVMYTDAFF. Here the CDR3 DNA reads TGTGCCAGCAGTGGGGAGACAGGGGTCATGTACACTGATGCTTTCTTT.

Many counts were recorded for this clonotype. The V and J genes are TRBV28 and TRBJ1-1, with D possibly matching TRBD1 (5 bases). The germline CDR1 and CDR2 sequences are MDHEN and SYDVKM. The length of the CDR3 is 14 residues. V lost 5 bases and J lost 12, with 22 bases in between. CDR3 DNA sequence: TGTGCCAGCAGTCAACCCCGCCCGGGACTCTACACTTTCTTT. Translated, it gives CASSQPRPGLYTFF.

This clonotype has a count of ten or more. The chain couples TRBV12-3 or TRBV12-4 to TRBJ2-2; 8 positions agree with TRBD2. This CDR3 comprises 15 residues. Losses at the gene ends were 7 bases for V and 6 bases for J; bases not matched to a gene: 10. This chain's CDR3 is CASKKAGAASGELFF. CDR3 sequence (DNA): TGTGCCAGCAAGAAAGCGGGGGCGGCGTCCGGGGAGCTGTTTTTT.

This clonotype was detected ten times or more. The rearrangement links TRBV12-3 or TRBV12-4 to TRBJ1-6, with TRBD1 as a possible D gene (5 bases). Deletions cut 5 bases from V and 8 bases from J, with 19 bases between. The CDR3 sequence is 16 residues long. CDR3 nucleotides: TGTGCCAGCAGTGCGCCAGGGACTCAGGATCATTCACCCCTCCACTTT. Amino acid sequence: CASSAPGTQDHSPLHF.

This clonotype was seen many times. The chain employs TRBV25-1 and TRBJ1-2; 9 bases are shared with TRBD1. CDR1 is MGHDK and CDR2 is SYGVNS in the germline V gene. The CDR3 covers 14 residues. V dropped 6 bases and J dropped 6; count of bases not matched to a gene: 8. The CDR3 is CASRATGTGNGYTF. CDR3 bases: TGTGCCAGCAGGGCGACCGGGACAGGGAATGGCTACACCTTC.

This clonotype has ten or more counts. The junction differs from germline at one of its ends, possibly a read error. Here the CDR3 DNA reads TGTAGTGCCACGGACAGGGGGCCCGATCAGCCCCAGCATTTT. Translation gives CSATDRGPDQPQHF. The J gene is TRBJ1-5, the V gene TRBV20-1; 11 positions agree with TRBD1. The germline gives CDR1 DFQATT, CDR2 SNEGSKA (reference sequence). The CDR3 is made up of 14 amino acids.

The chain recombines TRBV6-5 with TRBJ1-4; D is perhaps TRBD1 (6 bases). With 2 bases removed from V and 6 bases from J, the gap between germline ends came to 10 bases. The CDR3 sequence is 14 residues long. Germline V gene data show CDR1 as MNHEY and CDR2 as SVGAGI. In DNA form, the CDR3 reads TGTGCCAGCAGTTACCGGGGGGCGGATGAAAAACTGTTTTTT. It is translated as CASSYRGADEKLFF.

The table lists this clonotype with many counts. The rearrangement joins TRBV28 to TRBJ2-2, with D unresolved. The germline gives CDR1 MDHEN, CDR2 SYDVKM. The CDR3 sequence is 11 residues long. The germline V and J ends were trimmed by 4 bases and 7 bases, with 4 bases remaining between them. CDR3 sequence: CASSYIGELFF. The CDR3, as DNA: TGTGCCAGCAGTTATATCGGGGAGCTGTTTTTT.

This clonotype showed up many times. This chain links TRBV6-5 with TRBJ2-7; D not resolved. The CDR3 runs to 15 residues. Germline lookup yields CDR1 MNHEY and CDR2 SVGAGI. V dropped 0 bases and J dropped 1 base, with 10 bases sitting between them. CDR3 protein: CASSYSSRLSYEQYF. CDR3 in DNA: TGTGCCAGCAGTTACTCGAGCAGGCTTTCCTACGAGCAGTACTTC.